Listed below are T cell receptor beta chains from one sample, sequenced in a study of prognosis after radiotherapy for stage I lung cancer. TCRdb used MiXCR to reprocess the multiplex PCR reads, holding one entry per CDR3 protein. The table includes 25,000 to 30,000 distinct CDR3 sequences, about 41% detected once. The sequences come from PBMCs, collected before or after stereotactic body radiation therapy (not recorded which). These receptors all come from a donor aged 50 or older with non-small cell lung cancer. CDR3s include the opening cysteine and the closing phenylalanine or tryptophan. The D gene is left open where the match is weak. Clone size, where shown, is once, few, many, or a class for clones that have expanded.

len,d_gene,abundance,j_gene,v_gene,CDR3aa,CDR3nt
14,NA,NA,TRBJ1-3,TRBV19,CASSMGGLGNTIYF,TGTGCCAGTAGTATGGGGGGCCTCGGAAACACCATATATTTT
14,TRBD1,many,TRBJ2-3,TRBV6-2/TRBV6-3,CASSSPTGTDTQYF,TGTGCCAGCAGTAGCCCGACAGGGACAGATACGCAGTATTTT
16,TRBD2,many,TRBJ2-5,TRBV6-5,CASSYSGLAPQETQYF,TGTGCCAGCAGTTACTCAGGACTAGCGCCCCAAGAGACCCAGTACTTC
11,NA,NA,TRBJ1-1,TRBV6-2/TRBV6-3,CASRLGIEALF,TGTGCCAGCAGGTTGGGGATAGAAGCTCTCTTT
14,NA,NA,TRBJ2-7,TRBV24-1,CATSDGVEDYEQYF,TGTGCCACCAGTGATGGAGTGGAAGACTACGAGCAGTACTTC
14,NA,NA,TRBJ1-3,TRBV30,CAWSGGGSGNTIYF,TGTGCCTGGAGTGGCGGGGGCTCTGGAAACACCATATATTTT
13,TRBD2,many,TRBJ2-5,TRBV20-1,CSAYRTSGETQYF,TGCAGTGCCTACCGGACTAGCGGAGAGACCCAGTACTTC
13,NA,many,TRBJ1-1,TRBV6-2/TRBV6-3,CASSYSGRYEAFF,TGTGCCAGCAGTTATTCGGGGAGGTATGAAGCTTTCTTT
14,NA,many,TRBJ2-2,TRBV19,CASSIVGDTGELFF,TGTGCCAGTAGTATAGTAGGGGACACCGGGGAGCTGTTTTTT
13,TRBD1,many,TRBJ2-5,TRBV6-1,CASSRQGQETQYF,TGTGCCAGCAGTAGACAGGGTCAAGAGACCCAGTACTTC
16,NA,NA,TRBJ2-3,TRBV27,CASSLVGGLEIDMQYF,TGTGCCAGCAGTTTAGTGGGCGGCCTCGAAATAGATATGCAGTATTTT
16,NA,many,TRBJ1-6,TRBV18,CASSPRTDSYNSPLHF,TGTGCCAGCTCACCTAGGACAGACTCCTATAATTCACCCCTCCACTTT
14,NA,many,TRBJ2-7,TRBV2,CASRFRGSTYEQYF,TGTGCCAGCAGGTTTAGGGGGTCCACCTACGAGCAGTACTTC
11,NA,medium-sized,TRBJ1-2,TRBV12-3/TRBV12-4,CASESFYGYTF,TGTGCCAGCGAGTCCTTCTATGGCTACACCTTC
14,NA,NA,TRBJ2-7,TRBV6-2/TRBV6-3,CASSDSGKAYEQYF,TGTGCCAGCAGTGACAGCGGCAAAGCCTACGAGCAGTACTTC
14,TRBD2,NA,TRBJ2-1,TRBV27,CASRGLAGGGEQFF,TGTGCCAGCAGGGGTCTAGCGGGAGGGGGTGAGCAGTTCTTC
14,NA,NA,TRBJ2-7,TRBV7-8,CASSLRIQDGEQYF,TGTGCCAGCAGCTTACGTATCCAGGACGGCGAGCAGTACTTC
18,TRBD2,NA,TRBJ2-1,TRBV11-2,CASSLDRAVTSGRGEQFF,TGTGCCAGCAGCTTAGATCGCGCCGTGACTAGCGGGAGGGGAGAGCAGTTCTTC
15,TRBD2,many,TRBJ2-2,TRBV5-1,CASRPGGRNTGELFF,TGCGCCAGCAGGCCCGGCGGGAGAAACACCGGGGAGCTGTTTTTT
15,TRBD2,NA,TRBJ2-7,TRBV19,CASSIATSGQYEQYF,TGTGCCAGTAGTATAGCGACTAGCGGCCAATACGAGCAGTACTTC
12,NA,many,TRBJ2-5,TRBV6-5,CASSSPSETQYF,TGTGCCAGCAGTTCCCCATCGGAGACCCAGTACTTC
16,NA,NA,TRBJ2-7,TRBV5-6,CASSLGQSVRASEQYF,TGTGCCAGCAGCTTGGGACAATCGGTCCGGGCGTCCGAGCAGTACTTC
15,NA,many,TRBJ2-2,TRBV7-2,CASSPRLANTGELFF,TGTGCCAGCAGCCCCCGCCTCGCGAACACCGGGGAGCTGTTTTTT
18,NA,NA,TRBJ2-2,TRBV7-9,CASSSLWIVQVATGELFF,TGTGCCAGCAGCTCCCTGTGGATAGTACAGGTGGCCACCGGGGAGCTGTTTTTT
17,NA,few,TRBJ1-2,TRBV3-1,CASSQGSAQGLYYGYTF,TGTGCCAGCAGCCAAGGGTCAGCCCAGGGGTTATACTATGGCTACACCTTC
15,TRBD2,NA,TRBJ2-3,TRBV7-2,CASSDSGGSTDTQYF,TGTGCCAGCAGTGATAGCGGGGGAAGCACAGATACGCAGTATTTT
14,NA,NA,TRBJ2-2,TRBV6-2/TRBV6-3,CASSEAWRAGELFF,TGTGCCAGCAGTGAAGCATGGCGAGCCGGGGAGCTGTTTTTT
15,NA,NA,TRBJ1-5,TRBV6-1,CATHRSGNSNQPQHF,TGTGCCACCCACCGGTCAGGGAATAGCAATCAGCCCCAGCATTTT
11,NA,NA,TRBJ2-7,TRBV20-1,CSASDSYEQYF,TGCAGTGCTTCGGACTCCTACGAGCAGTACTTC
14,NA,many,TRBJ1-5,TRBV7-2,CASSPYRVDQPQHF,TGTGCCAGCAGCCCCTACAGGGTAGACCAGCCCCAGCATTTT
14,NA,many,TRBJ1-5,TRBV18,CASSLQGEGQPQHF,TGTGCCAGCTCTCTACAGGGAGAGGGTCAGCCCCAGCATTTT
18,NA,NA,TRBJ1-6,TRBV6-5,CAISYNREEVSVNSPLHF,TGTGCCATCAGTTACAACAGGGAAGAGGTGTCCGTTAATTCACCCCTCCACTTT
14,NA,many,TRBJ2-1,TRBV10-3,CAIAAAEGGDEQFF,TGTGCCATCGCTGCGGCAGAGGGTGGAGATGAGCAGTTCTTC
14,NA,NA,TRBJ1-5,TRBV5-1,CASSREGHDQPQHF,TGCGCCAGCAGCCGCGAAGGGCACGATCAGCCCCAGCATTTT
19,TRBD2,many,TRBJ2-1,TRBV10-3,CAISRGSGGKFSSGNEQFF,TGTGCCATCAGTCGCGGGTCGGGGGGGAAGTTTTCGTCCGGCAATGAGCAGTTCTTC
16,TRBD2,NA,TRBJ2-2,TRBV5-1,CASSLGGLAATGELFF,TGCGCCAGCAGCTTGGGTGGACTAGCGGCCACCGGGGAGCTGTTTTTT
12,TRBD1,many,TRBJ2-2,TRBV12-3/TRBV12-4,CASGTVPGELFF,TGTGCCAGCGGGACAGTTCCCGGGGAGCTGTTTTTT
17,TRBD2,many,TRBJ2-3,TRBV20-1,CSARDRVSGGTRDTQYF,TGCAGTGCTAGAGATCGGGTTAGCGGGGGGACTCGAGATACGCAGTATTTT
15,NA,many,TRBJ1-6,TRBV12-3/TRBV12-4,CASSPSAGRGSPLHF,TGTGCCAGCAGTCCAAGCGCGGGTCGCGGATCACCCCTCCACTTT
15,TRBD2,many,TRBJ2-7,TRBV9,CASSSGGPSSYEQYF,TGTGCCAGCAGCAGCGGGGGACCTAGCTCCTACGAGCAGTACTTC
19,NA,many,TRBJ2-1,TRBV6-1,CASSPNVGGRSGAYNEQFF,TGTGCCAGCAGTCCCAACGTGGGGGGGCGAAGTGGTGCCTACAATGAGCAGTTCTTC
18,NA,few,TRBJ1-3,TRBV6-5,CASSSLGYGGEKGNTIYF,TGTGCCAGCAGTTCACTTGGGTATGGGGGAGAAAAAGGAAACACCATATATTTT
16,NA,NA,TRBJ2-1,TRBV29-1,CSAQGFVVGRNNEQFF,TGCAGCGCCCAAGGGTTTGTGGTAGGGCGCAACAATGAGCAGTTCTTC
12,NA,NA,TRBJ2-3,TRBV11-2,CASSLKTDTQYF,TGTGCCAGCAGCTTAAAAACAGATACGCAGTATTTT
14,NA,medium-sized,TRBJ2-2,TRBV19,CASSIAGYTGELFF,TGTGCCAGTAGTATAGCGGGATACACCGGGGAGCTGTTTTTT